Below are 9 T cell receptor beta chains sequenced from a single sample in a study of T-cell reconstitution after alpha-beta-depleted transplantation in children. Using unique molecular identifiers, the investigators prepared the TCRbeta library. In TCRdb, the PCR reads were re-called with MiXCR into one record per CDR3 protein. Of more than 500,000 distinct CDR3 sequences in the sample, approximately 10% were seen once. The starting material was PBMCs, mostly from graft donor cells, obtained 180 days after TCRalphabeta/CD19-depleted stem cell transplant. These receptors were obtained from a female patient aged 2-10 years who had a stem cell transplant for aplastic anemia, so the T cells may come from the graft donor.

The V gene is TRBV4-3, the J gene TRBJ2-1, with 8 positions matching TRBD2. CDR1 LGHNA and CDR2 YSLEER come from the germline V gene. There are 15 residues in the CDR3. With 4 bases clipped from V and 6 bases from J, the junction kept 8 bases outside the gene matches. CDR3 nucleotides: TGCGCCAGCAGCCGAGCGGGGGTCAGCGGCAATGAGCAGTTCTTC. This encodes CASSRAGVSGNEQFF.

The chain uses TRBV7-9 and TRBJ2-2, with 11 bases aligning to TRBD1. CDR1 and CDR2 (germline): SEHNR, FQNEAQ (reference sequence). Trimming removed 4 bases from V and 4 bases from J; junction bases left unmatched: 2. This CDR3 region has 15 residues. This CDR3 reads CASSYGQGATGELFF. The CDR3 DNA reads as TGTGCCAGCAGCTACGGACAGGGGGCCACCGGGGAGCTGTTTTTT. Filled out from reference TRBV7-9 and TRBJ2-2, the complete variable domain reads DTGVSQNPRHKITKRGQNVTFRCDPISEHNRLYWYRQTLGQGPEFLTYFQNEAQLEKSRLLSDRFSAERPKGSFSTLEIQRTEQGDSAMYLCASSYGQGATGELFFGEGSRLTVL.

This clonotype came up a few times. The rearrangement links TRBV29-1 to TRBJ1-4; 7 bases fit TRBD1. V lost 6 bases and J lost 0; bases outside the gene matches: 7. The germline gives CDR1 SQVTM, CDR2 ANQGSEA. The CDR3 runs 15 residues. The CDR3 nucleotides are TGCAGCGTGGGACAGTCAAGCGCAACTAATGAAAAACTGTTTTTT. Its translation: CSVGQSSATNEKLFF.

This clonotype was seen a handful of times. The CDR3 DNA follows: TGTGCCAGCACGACCCCCCACCTAGCTCTTCACTCCTACGAGCAGTACTTC. It encodes CASTTPHLALHSYEQYF. The chain uses TRBV28 and TRBJ2-7; D might be TRBD2 (5 bases). This CDR3 has 17 amino acids. Germline assignment: CDR1 MDHEN and CDR2 SYDVKM. The V end lost 7 bases, the J end lost 0 bases, and 22 bases lay between the germline ends.

The V gene is TRBV10-3, the J gene TRBJ2-2; TRBD2 aligns across 8 bases. Germline V gene sequence: CDR1 ENHRY, CDR2 SYGVKD. V was pared by 10 bases and J by 3 bases, with 7 bases of the junction left unmatched. The CDR3 has 14 residues. The CDR3 nucleotides read TGTGCCACCAACTCGCGGGGGGACACCGGGGAGCTGTTTTTT. It codes for CATNSRGDTGELFF.

The V gene is TRBV6-2 or TRBV6-3, the J gene TRBJ2-7, with 10 bases fitting TRBD1. The CDR3 length is 18 residues. CDR1 is MNHEY, CDR2 SVGEGT, per germline. With V trimmed by 5 bases and J by 3 bases, 16 bases remained unmatched. The CDR3: CASSINRDRGDIHYEQYV. The CDR3 DNA reads as TGTGCCAGCAGTATTAACCGGGACAGGGGCGACATACACTACGAGCAGTACGTC.

This clonotype was observed a handful of times. The chain uses TRBV5-5 and TRBJ2-3; no reliable D call. The CDR3 runs to 13 residues. Trimming shortened V by 4 bases and J by 5 bases, and 11 bases separated the two germline ends. Germline-derived CDR1 and CDR2 are SGHKS and YYEKEE (reference sequence). As DNA, the CDR3 is TGTGCCAGCAGCCTAGATTCACTAGATACGCAGTATTTT. It is translated as CASSLDSLDTQYF.

This clonotype showed up many times. The rearrangement uses TRBV14 and TRBJ1-1; tentative D call: TRBD1 (5 bases). Germline V lookup: CDR1 SGHDN, CDR2 FVKESK. V was cut by 0 bases and J by 4 bases, with 12 bases left in between. The CDR3 has 15 amino acids. The CDR3 DNA reads TGTGCCAGCAGCCAAGATGGAGGGAGGGGCACTGAAGCTTTCTTT. This translates into CASSQDGGRGTEAFF.

This clonotype occurred many times. One junction end does not reproduce the germline sequence, and a read error may be involved. V usage is TRBV5-1 and J usage is TRBJ1-5; unclear D gene. The germline CDR1 and CDR2 sequences are SGHRS and YFSETQ. The CDR3 loop spans 13 amino acids. DNA for the CDR3: TGTGCCAGCTCACCAAATAGCAATCAGCCCCAGCATTTT. It is translated as CASSPNSNQPQHF. The whole variable domain, remainder taken from reference TRBV5-1 and TRBJ1-5, is KAGVTQTPRYLIKTRGQQVTLSCSPISGHRSVSWYQQTPGQGLQFLFEYFSETQRNKGNFPGRFSGRQFSNSRSEMNVSTLELGDSALYLCASSPNSNQPQHFGDGTRLSIL.